The 12 T cell receptor beta chains reported below all come from one sample, sequenced in a study of shared clonotypes between healthy human individuals. Only in-frame clones appear in the TCRdb table, and some are missing; sequencing was by immunoSEQ multiplex PCR. Of 75,000 to 100,000 clones listed, around half are singletons. Sequencing used PBMCs. These TCRs come from a woman between 35 and 50 years old in good health. Some clones in this sample may be carry-over from other donors' samples.

This clone was seen more than once but under ten times. This sequence joins TRBV28 and TRBJ2-4; 8 nucleotides agree with TRBD1. The V gene's germline CDR1 is MDHEN and CDR2 SYDVKM. The J segment lost 9 bases and the V segment lost 6 bases, leaving 7 bases of the junction unmatched. The CDR3 has 13 amino acids. The CDR3 here is CASRSQQGVIQYF. Written as DNA, the CDR3 is TGTGCCAGCAGATCTCAACAGGGGGTCATTCAGTACTTC.

This clone was seen a few times. The germline gene is not matched at one end of the junction; a read error may be the cause. V is TRBV10-1 and J is TRBJ2-7; TRBD1 might be the D (7 bases). CDR3 length equals 9 residues. CDR1 is WNHNN, CDR2 SYGVQD, per germline (reference sequence). CDR3 sequence reads: CASTPGGFF. CDR3 DNA: TGCGCCAGCACTCCAGGGGGGTTTTTC.

With regard to this clone: A far larger clone lies a single base away; this is likely a read error. The chain joins TRBV30 to TRBJ2-1; 10 nucleotides align to TRBD2. Germline values: CDR1 GTSNPN, CDR2 SVGIG (reference sequence). The CDR3 is 15 residues long. The CDR3 sequence: CAWSGTSGTYNEQLF. DNA of the CDR3: TGTGCCTGGAGTGGGACTAGCGGAACTTACAATGAGCAGCTCTTC. The full variable domain, completed using reference TRBV30 and TRBJ2-1, is SQTIHQWPATLVQPVGSPLSLECTVEGTSNPNLYWYRQAAGRGLQLLFYSVGIGQISSEVPQNLSASRPQDRQFILSSKKLLLSDSGFYLCAWSGTSGTYNEQLFGPGTRLTVL.

The chain has TRBV28 and TRBJ2-1, with a tentative D call TRBD2 (6 bases). This CDR3 contains 14 residues. In germline, CDR1 is MDHEN, CDR2 SYDVKM. Trimming shortened V by 6 bases and J by 4 bases, and 13 bases separated the two germline ends. The CDR3 protein is CASSRGLEYNEQFF. The CDR3 coding sequence is TGTGCCAGCAGCCGGGGACTTGAATACAATGAGCAGTTCTTC.

This clone was counted a few times. The V gene is TRBV30, the J gene TRBJ1-5, with D perhaps TRBD1 (5 bases). This CDR3 region has 13 residues. Trimming left V 7 bases short and J 2 bases short, with 12 bases between. The germline V gene encodes CDR1 GTSNPN and CDR2 SVGIG (reference sequence). The CDR3 sequence is CAYRTGGNQPQHF. Written as DNA, the CDR3 is TGTGCCTACCGGACGGGGGGCAATCAGCCCCAGCATTTT.

A remark on this clone: It differs at one base from a far larger clone, so likely a read error. This sample includes further DNA sequences coding for the same CDR3. The chain carries TRBV5-4 and TRBJ1-1; 9 nucleotides line up with TRBD1. Germline lookup yields CDR1 SGHNT and CDR2 YYREEE (reference sequence). The CDR3 has 15 residues. The CDR3 nucleotides are TGTGCCAGCAGCTTATTACAGGGGGCTGGGACTGAAGCTTTCTTC. The encoded protein is CASSLLQGAGTEAFF.

The chain is built from TRBV7-4 and TRBJ2-3, with D perhaps TRBD2 (6 bases). Trimming removed 3 bases at V and 4 bases at J, with 11 bases between. Germline assignment: CDR1 SGHVT and CDR2 SQSDAQ. The CDR3 extends over 14 amino acids. The CDR3 protein is CASSFWDSADTQYF. The CDR3 DNA reads TGTGCCAGCAGCTTTTGGGACTCAGCAGATACGCAGTATTTT. The full variable domain, its missing parts supplied by reference TRBV7-4 and TRBJ2-3, is GAGVSQSPRYKVAKRGRDVALRCDSISGHVTLYWYRQTLGQGSEVLTYSQSDAQRDKSGRPSGRFSAERPERSVSTLKIQRTEQGDSAVYLCASSFWDSADTQYFGPGTRLTVL.

This clone was recorded at least ten times. V is TRBV21-1 and J is TRBJ2-2; the table's D gene call, TRBD1, was not cross checked with the DNA. TRBV21-1 is reported as a pseudogene. This CDR3 has 16 residues. CDR3 sequence: CASSRFRQGAAGELFF. In DNA, the CDR3 is TGTGCCAGCAGCAGGTTTAGACAGGGGGCGGCCGGGGAGCTGTTTTTT.

This clone was detected ten times or more. One end of the junction varies from germline; a read error may be responsible. The chain has TRBV30 and TRBJ1-1; D not resolved. The CDR3 covers 13 residues. Germline V gene sequence: CDR1 GTSNPN, CDR2 SVGIG (reference sequence). The CDR3 region is CAWSVGRNTEALF. Written as DNA, the CDR3 is TGTGCCTGGAGTGTTGGGAGGAACACTGAAGCTCTCTTT.

This clone was observed a single time. V is TRBV6-4 and J is TRBJ2-1; TRBD2 matches at 7 bases. The germline gives CDR1 MRHNA, CDR2 SNTAGT. V trimming: 3 bases; J trimming: 3 bases; junction bases outside the gene matches: 5. This CDR3 spans 15 amino acids. CDR3 sequence (DNA): TGTGCCAGCAGTGATATTGCGGGAGACTACAATGAGCAGTTCTTC. Amino acid sequence: CASSDIAGDYNEQFF.

This clone has ten or more counts. The gene calls are TRBV11-2 and TRBJ2-4; TRBD1 is a possible D gene (6 bases). Deletions cut 5 bases from V and 1 base from J, with 15 bases between. This CDR3 has 16 residues. CDR1 is SGHAT and CDR2 is FQNNGV in the germline V gene. DNA of the CDR3: TGTGCCAGCAGCCCCTACAGGGTGGGGGCCAAAAACATTCAGTACTTC. Protein sequence: CASSPYRVGAKNIQYF.

About this clone: One end of the junction is discordant with germline, which a read error may explain. The chain joins TRBV6-9 to TRBJ1-1; D not certain. Germline loops: CDR1 MNHGY, CDR2 SVAAGI. The CDR3 is 11 amino acids. Here the CDR3 reads CASHRRDEDFF. In DNA form, the CDR3 reads TGTGCCAGCCACCGCCGTGACGAAGATTTCTTT.